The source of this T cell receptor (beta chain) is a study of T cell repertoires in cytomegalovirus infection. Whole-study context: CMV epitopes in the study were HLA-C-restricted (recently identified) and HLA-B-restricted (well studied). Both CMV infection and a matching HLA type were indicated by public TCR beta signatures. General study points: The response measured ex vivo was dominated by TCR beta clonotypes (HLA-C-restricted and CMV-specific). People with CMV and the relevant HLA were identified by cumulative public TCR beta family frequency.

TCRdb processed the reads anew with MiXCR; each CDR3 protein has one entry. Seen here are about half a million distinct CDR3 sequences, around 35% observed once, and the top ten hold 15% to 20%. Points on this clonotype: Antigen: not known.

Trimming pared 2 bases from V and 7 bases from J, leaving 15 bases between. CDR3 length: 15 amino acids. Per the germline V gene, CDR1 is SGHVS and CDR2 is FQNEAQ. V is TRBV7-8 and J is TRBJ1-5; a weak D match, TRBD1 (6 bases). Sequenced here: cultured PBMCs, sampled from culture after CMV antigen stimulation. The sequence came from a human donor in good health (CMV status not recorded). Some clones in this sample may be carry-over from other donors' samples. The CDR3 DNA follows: TGTGCCAGCAGCTTAAAGGACAGCCGCGGGCAGCCCCAGCATTTT. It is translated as CASSLKDSRGQPQHF.